This T cell receptor (beta chain) was recorded in a study of blood T cell repertoires in COVID-19. Overall study: Specimens from acute and convalescent COVID-19 originated in the United States, Italy and Spain. T cells, B-cell-depleted T cells, or PBMCs provided the cDNA or gDNA that served as material.

The V and J ends lost 1 base and 0 bases respectively, with 9 bases between them. CDR1 SGHDN and CDR2 FVKESK come from the germline V gene. The CDR3 covers 16 residues. Study processing details: Estimation of nucleated cell counts relied on the amplification of reference gene primers. Data came from immunoSEQ multiplex PCR; TCRdb stores just in-frame clones and leaves some out. From that table come the V and J calls and clone size; the DNA was used to work out D and trimming. The table lists about 43,000 clones, more than 65% of them singletons. The sequenced sample consisted of peripheral blood. The receptor's source is a woman aged 60-70 years with acute or convalescent COVID-19. The chain couples TRBV14 to TRBJ2-2; no reliable D call. CDR3 loop: CASSQVRATNTGELFF. The CDR3 DNA follows: TGTGCCAGCAGCCAAGTTAGAGCAACGAACACCGGGGAGCTGTTTTTT.